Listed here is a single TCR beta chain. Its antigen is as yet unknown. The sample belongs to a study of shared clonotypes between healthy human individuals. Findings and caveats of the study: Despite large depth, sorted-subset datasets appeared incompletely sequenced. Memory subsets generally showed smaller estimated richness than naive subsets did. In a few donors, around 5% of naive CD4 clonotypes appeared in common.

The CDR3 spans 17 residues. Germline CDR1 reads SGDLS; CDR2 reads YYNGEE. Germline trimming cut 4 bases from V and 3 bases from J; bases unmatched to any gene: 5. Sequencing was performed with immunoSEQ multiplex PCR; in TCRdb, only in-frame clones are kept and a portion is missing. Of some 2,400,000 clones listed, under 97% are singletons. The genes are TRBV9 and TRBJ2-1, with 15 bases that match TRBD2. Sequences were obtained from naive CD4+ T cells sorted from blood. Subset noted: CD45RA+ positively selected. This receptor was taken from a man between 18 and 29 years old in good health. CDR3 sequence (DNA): TGTGCCAGCAGCTTCCGGACTAGCGGGAGGGTCTACAATGAGCAGTTCTTC. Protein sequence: CASSFRTSGRVYNEQFF.